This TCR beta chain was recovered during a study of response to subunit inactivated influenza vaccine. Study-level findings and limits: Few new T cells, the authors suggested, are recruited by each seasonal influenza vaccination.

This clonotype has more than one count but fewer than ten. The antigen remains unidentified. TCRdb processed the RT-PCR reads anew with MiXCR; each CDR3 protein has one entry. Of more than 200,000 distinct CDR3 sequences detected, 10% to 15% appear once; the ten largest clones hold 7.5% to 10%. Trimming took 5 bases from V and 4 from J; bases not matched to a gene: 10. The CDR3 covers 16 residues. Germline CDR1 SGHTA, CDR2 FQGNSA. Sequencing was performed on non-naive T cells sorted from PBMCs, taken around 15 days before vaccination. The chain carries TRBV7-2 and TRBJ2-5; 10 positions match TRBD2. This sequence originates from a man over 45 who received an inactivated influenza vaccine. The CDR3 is CASSPGAGGPGETQYF. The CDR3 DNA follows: TGTGCCAGCAGCCCCGGAGCGGGAGGGCCCGGAGAGACCCAGTACTTC. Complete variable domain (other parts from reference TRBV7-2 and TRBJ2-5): GAGVSQSPSNKVTEKGKDVELRCDPISGHTALYWYRQSLGQGLEFLIYFQGNSAPDKSGLPSDRFSAERTGGSVSTLTIQRTQQEDSAVYLCASSPGAGGPGETQYFGPGTRLLVL.